Presented here are 20 T cell receptor beta chains from one specimen sequenced in a study of cytomegalovirus exposure and HLA in healthy donors. The PCR contained 60 Vbeta and 13 Jbeta primers. The table came from immunoSEQ multiplex PCR; TCRdb's copy has only in-frame clones and leaves some out. The data show around 86,000 clones, over 75% seen once. The sample was PBMCs. The source of these receptors is a female donor in good health and CMV-seronegative.

CDR3 residues: CASSLRRDNEQFF. The CDR3 bases are TGTGCCAGCAGCTTACGTCGGGACAATGAGCAGTTCTTC. The rearrangement uses TRBV7-2 and TRBJ2-1; D ambiguous. Germline V CDR1 and CDR2: SGHTA, FQGNSA. CDR3 length: 13 amino acids. V lost 2 bases and J 5 bases, leaving 7 bases between the germline ends.

The chain uses TRBV13 and TRBJ2-7, with 8 bases lining up with TRBD2. The J segment lost 3 bases and the V segment lost 3 bases, leaving 10 bases of the junction unmatched. CDR1 is PRHDT, CDR2 FYEKMQ, per germline (reference sequence). This CDR3 has 16 amino acids. CDR3 sequence reads: CASSFLGVAGRYEQYF. The CDR3 bases are TGTGCCAGCAGCTTCCTCGGGGTAGCGGGGCGCTACGAGCAGTACTTC. The full variable domain, in which reference TRBV13 and TRBJ2-7 provide the parts outside the CDR3, is AAGVIQSPRHLIKEKRETATLKCYPIPRHDTVYWYQQGPGQDPQFLISFYEKMQSDKGSIPDRFSAQQFSDYHSELNMSSLELGDSALYFCASSFLGVAGRYEQYFGPGTRLTVT.

J is TRBJ2-5 and V is TRBV9, with D tentatively TRBD1 (6 bases). The CDR3 contains 13 residues. V was trimmed by 0 bases and J by 4 bases, leaving 7 bases between them. Germline V gene sequence: CDR1 SGDLS, CDR2 YYNGEE. The CDR3 sequence is CASSVAGAETQYF. In DNA, the CDR3 is TGTGCCAGCAGCGTAGCAGGGGCAGAGACCCAGTACTTC.

The J gene is TRBJ2-1, the V gene TRBV19, with TRBD1 matching 7 bases. The germline gives CDR1 LNHDA, CDR2 SQIVND (reference sequence). This CDR3 has 15 amino acids. J was trimmed by 8 bases and V by 4 bases; bases with no gene match: 11. DNA of the CDR3: TGTGCCAGTAGTACAGACAGGGATTGGAGCGATGAGCAGTTCTTC. As protein: CASSTDRDWSDEQFF.

The chain employs TRBV6-6 and TRBJ2-7; 7 positions agree with TRBD2. The V gene end was trimmed by 5 bases and the J gene end by 2 bases; junction bases not matched to a gene: 9. CDR1 and CDR2 (germline): MNHNY, SVGAGI (reference sequence). The CDR3 is 15 amino acids. The CDR3 DNA reads TGTGCCAGCAGTCCCCTCTTGGCGGGAGCCTACGAGCAGTACTTC. Translation: CASSPLLAGAYEQYF.

The table lists this clone with a count of one. The rearrangement links TRBV7-3 to TRBJ1-2; possible D gene TRBD1, 6 bases. The germline V gene has CDR1 SGHTA and CDR2 FQGTGA. The CDR3 has 14 amino acids. V was clipped by 3 bases and J by 8 bases, with 16 bases between them. The CDR3 sequence is CASSLIGTPEGYTF. The CDR3, as DNA: TGTGCCAGCAGCTTGATCGGGACACCCGAGGGCTACACCTTC.

The chain is built from TRBV7-9 and TRBJ1-5, with TRBD1 matching over 8 bases. V shed 5 bases and J 6 bases; nucleotides not matched to a gene: 12. Germline V CDR1 and CDR2: SEHNR, FQNEAQ (reference sequence). The CDR3 contains 16 residues. This CDR3 is CASSETGGVVGQPQHF. For the CDR3, the DNA is TGTGCCAGCAGCGAAACAGGGGGGGTTGTGGGTCAGCCCCAGCATTTT.

Note on this clone: At the DNA level, this CDR3 is encoded by other sequences in the same sample as well. The V gene is TRBV7-2, the J gene TRBJ2-3; D ambiguous. V was shortened by 5 bases and J by 5 bases, with 5 bases between the two germline ends. The CDR3 spans 11 residues. Germline V gene sequence: CDR1 SGHTA, CDR2 FQGNSA. Written as DNA, the CDR3 is TGTGCCAGCAGCCCCTTAGATACGCAGTATTTT. Protein sequence: CASSPLDTQYF.

This chain connects TRBV27 to TRBJ1-5, with D tentatively TRBD1 (6 bases). This CDR3 is built from 14 residues. Trimming removed 6 bases at V and 2 bases at J, with 11 bases between. In germline, CDR1 is MNHEY, CDR2 SMNVEV (reference sequence). CDR3 nucleotides: TGTGCCAGCAGACGGGACAACGGCAATCAGCCCCAGCATTTT. This gives the protein CASRRDNGNQPQHF.

The rearrangement joins TRBV27 to TRBJ1-5; D is undetermined. Germline CDR1 reads MNHEY; CDR2 reads SMNVEV (reference sequence). Between the trimmed V and J ends, which lost 3 bases and 0 bases, there was a span of 6 bases. This CDR3 contains 14 residues. The CDR3 spells CASSFGGSNQPQHF. CDR3 coding DNA: TGTGCCAGCAGTTTTGGAGGTAGCAATCAGCCCCAGCATTTT.

V and J are TRBV30 and TRBJ2-7; the match to TRBD1 covers 10 bases. The CDR3 has 14 amino acids. The junction had 4 bases not matched to a gene; V was cut back by 3 bases and J by 2 bases. Germline-derived CDR1 and CDR2 are GTSNPN and SVGIG (reference sequence). In DNA, the CDR3 is TGTGCCTGGAGCCGGGACAGGGGAACCTACGAGCAGTACTTC. Its translation is CAWSRDRGTYEQYF. The full variable domain, in which reference TRBV30 and TRBJ2-7 provide the parts outside the CDR3, is SQTIHQWPATLVQPVGSPLSLECTVEGTSNPNLYWYRQAAGRGLQLLFYSVGIGQISSEVPQNLSASRPQDRQFILSSKKLLLSDSGFYLCAWSRDRGTYEQYFGPGTRLTVT.

The chain combines TRBV10-3 with TRBJ1-5; tentatively, D is TRBD1 (5 bases). The CDR3 covers 15 residues. Between the trimmed V and J ends, which lost 0 bases and 5 bases, there was a span of 11 bases. CDR1 is ENHRY, CDR2 SYGVKD, per germline. CDR3 DNA sequence: TGTGCCATCAGTGAGTCTCCCAGGGAGGATCAGCCCCAGCATTTT. This codes for CAISESPREDQPQHF.

The chain employs TRBV6-5 and TRBJ1-4, with a weak D call TRBD1 (6 bases). This CDR3 is built from 15 residues. Germline CDR1 MNHEY, CDR2 SVGAGI. The germline V and J ends were trimmed by 8 bases and 8 bases, with 21 bases remaining between them. The CDR3 DNA sequence: TGTGCCAGCCAATCGGGGGGGGCCACGAAGGAAAAACTGTTTTTT. Translating it yields CASQSGGATKEKLFF.

V usage is TRBV18 and J usage is TRBJ1-2; D gene unclear. Germline lookup yields CDR1 KGHSH and CDR2 LQKENI. Trimming took off 1 base at V and 8 bases at J, with 11 bases between the two ends. The CDR3 covers 13 residues. In nucleotides, the CDR3 is TGTGCCAGCTCACCACTGGGCGAACGGGGCTACACCTTC. Translation gives CASSPLGERGYTF.

A few counts support this clone. This chain links TRBV9 with TRBJ1-3; the match to TRBD1 covers 8 bases. The germline gives CDR1 SGDLS, CDR2 YYNGEE. CDR3 length equals 15 residues. V gave up 0 bases and J gave up 4 bases; unmatched junction bases: 3. CDR3 nucleotide sequence: TGTGCCAGCAGCGTAGGGACAGGGTCCGGAAACACCATATATTTT. This encodes CASSVGTGSGNTIYF.

The chain combines TRBV7-3 with TRBJ1-1; the match to TRBD1 covers 7 bases. CDR3 length: 14 amino acids. V dropped 5 bases and J dropped 10; count of bases not matched to a gene: 13. CDR1 and CDR2 (germline): SGHTA, FQGTGA. CDR3 nucleotide sequence: TGTGCCAGCAGCCCCGGACAGGTTGGTGGTACAGCTTTCTTT. Translation: CASSPGQVGGTAFF.

A word on this clone: This sample also contains other DNA sequences that code for the same CDR3. The chain recombines TRBV6-5 with TRBJ1-2; D unresolved. Germline V gene sequence: CDR1 MNHEY, CDR2 SVGAGI. The CDR3 consists of 13 residues. V was pared by 2 bases and J by 1 base, with 5 bases between. DNA of the CDR3: TGTGCCAGCAGTTACCGGGATAACTATGGCTACACCTTC. Translation: CASSYRDNYGYTF.

The rearrangement joins TRBV28 to TRBJ1-2; the D gene is possibly TRBD1 (6 bases). Trimming removed 0 bases from V and 8 bases from J, with 13 bases in between. CDR1 is MDHEN, CDR2 SYDVKM, per germline. The CDR3 runs 14 residues. The CDR3 sequence: CASSLWAGGWGYTF. In DNA form, the CDR3 reads TGTGCCAGCAGTTTATGGGCGGGGGGCTGGGGCTACACCTTC.

This clone was detected only once. The chain has TRBV5-4 and TRBJ2-1; D gene ambiguous. The CDR3 spans 15 residues. Trimming shortened V by 4 bases and J by 8 bases, and 19 bases separated the two germline ends. The germline V gene has CDR1 SGHNT and CDR2 YYREEE (reference sequence). The chain's CDR3 is CASSRLSGLSDEQFF. The CDR3 DNA follows: TGTGCCAGCAGCCGTCTGTCGGGTTTAAGTGATGAGCAGTTCTTC.

The chain recombines TRBV5-1 with TRBJ2-1; TRBD1 matches at 7 bases. This CDR3 is 15 amino acids long. Trimming at V came to 4 bases and at J to 2 bases, leaving 6 bases not matched to a gene. Germline values: CDR1 SGHRS, CDR2 YFSETQ. The CDR3 spells CASSAPGQTYNEQFF. CDR3 nucleotides: TGCGCCAGCAGCGCACCGGGACAGACCTACAATGAGCAGTTCTTC.